One sample yielded the 30 T cell receptor beta chains listed below, sequenced in a study of T-cell memory formation after mild COVID-19. Using its own MiXCR run on the 5' RACE reads, TCRdb lists one record per CDR3 protein. Of 250,000 to 400,000 distinct CDR3 sequences listed, 14% are singletons. The sequenced material came from PBMCs or a T cell subset sorted from them (not recorded which). Source of these receptors: a man aged 18 to 30 who had mild COVID-19 (a few samples of this study predate the infection). Cell type and time point are not known.

J is TRBJ1-6 and V is TRBV12-3 or TRBV12-4; 7 bases align to TRBD1. The V gene end was trimmed by 5 bases and the J gene end by 9 bases; junction bases not matched to a gene: 10. The CDR3 sequence is 15 residues long. The CDR3 loop is CASSLRQGWGSPLHF. The CDR3 nucleotides read TGTGCCAGCAGTCTAAGACAGGGCTGGGGTTCACCCCTCCACTTT.

The genes are TRBV20-1 and TRBJ1-1; D might be TRBD1 (5 bases). V dropped 3 bases and J dropped 1 base, with 15 bases sitting between them. The CDR3 extends over 15 amino acids. Germline V gives CDR1 DFQATT, CDR2 SNEGSKA (reference sequence). The CDR3 sequence: CSARTLGGGNTEAFF. The CDR3 DNA sequence: TGCAGTGCTAGGACCTTGGGGGGAGGGAACACTGAAGCTTTCTTT.

This chain connects TRBV7-9 to TRBJ2-1; 11 nucleotides align to TRBD2. The trim removed 1 base at V and 6 bases at J, leaving 5 bases unmatched. Germline V CDR1 and CDR2: SEHNR, FQNEAQ (reference sequence). The CDR3 is 16 residues long. CDR3 region: CASSLVVAGGLNEQFF. Written as DNA, the CDR3 is TGTGCCAGCAGCTTAGTTGTAGCGGGGGGGCTCAATGAGCAGTTCTTC.

The chain uses TRBV9 and TRBJ2-7, with D possibly matching TRBD1 (7 bases). Germline V gene data show CDR1 as SGDLS and CDR2 as YYNGEE. V was pared by 4 bases and J by 4 bases, with 12 bases between. The CDR3 contains 13 residues. The CDR3 DNA sequence: TGTGCCAGCAGCCCCGCGGGACAGTACGAGCAGTACTTC. Its protein product is CASSPAGQYEQYF.

The gene calls are TRBV4-1 and TRBJ2-2, with 8 bases fitting TRBD1. The CDR3 loop spans 14 amino acids. Unmatched junction bases numbered 6, after V lost 3 bases and J lost 9 bases. CDR1 and CDR2 from the germline V gene are MGHRA and YSYEKL. CDR3 region: CASSQPGGPRELFF. The CDR3 DNA is TGCGCCAGCAGCCAGCCAGGGGGCCCAAGGGAGCTGTTTTTT.

CDR3 amino acids: CASSSSDIPRNEQFF. In DNA, the CDR3 is TGTGCCAGCAGTTCCTCGGACATCCCTCGCAATGAGCAGTTCTTC. The chain is built from TRBV6-2 or TRBV6-3 and TRBJ2-1, with D possibly being TRBD1 (5 bases). Germline V lookup: CDR1 MNHEY, CDR2 SVGEGT. CDR3 length equals 15 residues. With 4 bases removed from V and 6 bases from J, the gap between germline ends came to 16 bases.

The chain uses TRBV2 and TRBJ2-3; unclear D gene. CDR1 SNHLY and CDR2 FYNNEI come from the germline V gene. Between the trimmed V and J ends, which lost 0 bases and 0 bases, there was a span of 13 bases. The CDR3 spans 17 residues. The CDR3 region has the DNA TGTGCCAGCAGTGAAGCGCAGGCTTCCCTTAGCACAGATACGCAGTATTTT. Amino acid sequence: CASSEAQASLSTDTQYF.

The V and J genes are TRBV5-1 and TRBJ2-5, with D perhaps being TRBD1 or TRBD2 (5 bases each). The length of the CDR3 is 14 residues. The V gene lost 3 bases and the J gene lost 3 bases, with 12 bases spanning the gap. Germline CDR1 and CDR2: SGHRS and YFSETQ. CDR3: CASSWQRGKETQYF. In DNA, the CDR3 is TGCGCCAGCAGCTGGCAGAGGGGCAAAGAGACCCAGTACTTC.

This clonotype was seen only a few times. This chain connects TRBV6-6 to TRBJ2-3; 14 bases fit TRBD2. V gave up 2 bases and J gave up 5 bases; unmatched junction bases: 0. Germline CDR1 and CDR2: MNHNY and SVGAGI (reference sequence). CDR3 length: 15 residues. CDR3 region: CASSYGLAGGDTQYF. CDR3 sequence (DNA): TGTGCCAGCAGTTACGGACTAGCGGGGGGAGATACGCAGTATTTT.

This chain uses TRBV7-2 with TRBJ2-5, with D perhaps TRBD2 (6 bases). The germline V and J ends were trimmed by 5 bases and 3 bases, with 10 bases remaining between them. The CDR3 runs to 13 residues. CDR1 SGHTA and CDR2 FQGNSA come from the germline V gene. CDR3 protein: CASSGTLEETQYF. DNA for the CDR3: TGTGCCAGCAGCGGGACTTTGGAAGAGACCCAGTACTTC.

The chain uses TRBV19 and TRBJ1-5; 9 bases are a match to TRBD1. The CDR3 has 16 amino acids. Germline values: CDR1 LNHDA, CDR2 SQIVND (reference sequence). Trimming removed 6 bases from V and 1 base from J; junction bases left unmatched: 7. CDR3 in DNA: TGTGCCAGTAGCTACGGGACAGGGACAAGCAATCAGCCCCAGCATTTT. Translated: CASSYGTGTSNQPQHF.

This clonotype was observed a few times. The rearrangement links TRBV12-3 or TRBV12-4 to TRBJ2-7; D is possibly TRBD2 (6 bases). V gave up 6 bases and J gave up 4 bases, with 16 bases separating them. This CDR3 contains 14 residues. CDR3 sequence: CASSPSVGGYEQYV. The CDR3, as DNA: TGTGCCAGCAGCCCCTCAGTGGGGGGTTACGAGCAGTACGTC.

At least ten counts were recorded for this clonotype. The J gene is TRBJ2-3, the V gene TRBV7-2; 8 nucleotides line up with TRBD2. CDR3 length: 16 amino acids. CDR1 is SGHTA and CDR2 is FQGNSA in the germline V gene. V dropped 2 bases and J dropped 3; count of bases not matched to a gene: 7. CDR3 sequence reads: CASSLSGGDWTDTQYF. The CDR3 nucleotides are TGTGCCAGCAGCTTATCGGGGGGGGACTGGACAGATACGCAGTATTTT.

J is TRBJ2-1 and V is TRBV5-1; the match to TRBD2 covers 13 bases. After removal of 4 bases from V and 8 bases from J, the junction contained 6 bases not matched to a gene. The CDR3 spans 15 residues. Looked up from germline, CDR1 is SGHRS and CDR2 is YFSETQ. The CDR3 sequence is CASSRGTSGEYEQFF. CDR3 nucleotides: TGCGCCAGCAGCCGCGGGACTAGCGGGGAGTATGAGCAGTTCTTC.

The sample holds a few counts of this clonotype. The V gene is TRBV7-2, the J gene TRBJ2-7; 7 nucleotides align to TRBD1. The CDR3 spans 14 residues. V shed 5 bases, J shed 4 bases, and the junction held 8 bases outside the gene matches. CDR1 is SGHTA, CDR2 FQGNSA, per germline. The CDR3 DNA reads as TGTGCCAGCAGCGTGCCGGGACAGAGATACGAGCAGTACTTC. Translating gives CASSVPGQRYEQYF.

This clonotype was counted at least ten times. The V gene is TRBV14, the J gene TRBJ1-4; possible D gene TRBD1, 5 bases. V gave up 4 bases and J gave up 10 bases, with 13 bases separating them. The CDR3 is 13 residues long. Germline V gene data show CDR1 as SGHDN and CDR2 as FVKESK. The CDR3 DNA reads TGTGCCAGCAGCCCGACAGTTACCGGAAAACTGTTTTTT. It is translated as CASSPTVTGKLFF.

The gene calls are TRBV4-1 and TRBJ2-1; D not certain. V was clipped by 1 base and J by 8 bases, with 18 bases between them. CDR1 is MGHRA, CDR2 YSYEKL, per germline. This CDR3 contains 16 residues. The CDR3 coding sequence is TGCGCCAGCAGCCAAGTCTTCCCACGTCCGGAAGATGAGCAGTTCTTC. It specifies CASSQVFPRPEDEQFF.

The chain couples TRBV14 to TRBJ2-2; 8 nucleotides align to TRBD1. Looked up from germline, CDR1 is SGHDN and CDR2 is FVKESK. CDR3 length: 17 residues. Germline trimming cut 2 bases from V and 2 bases from J; bases unmatched to any gene: 7. The CDR3 sequence: CASSQTGTGYNTGELFF. CDR3 coding DNA: TGTGCCAGCAGCCAAACCGGGACAGGTTATAACACCGGGGAGCTGTTTTTT.

This clonotype was counted between two and nine times. This chain joins TRBV4-1 and TRBJ1-4; D may be TRBD1 (5 bases). The germline CDR1 and CDR2 sequences are MGHRA and YSYEKL. V dropped 3 bases and J dropped 0 bases, with 23 bases sitting between them. This CDR3 comprises 20 residues. The CDR3 here is CASSHLPPGFSGATNEKLFF. For the CDR3, the DNA is TGCGCCAGCAGCCACCTTCCCCCAGGGTTTTCTGGGGCAACTAATGAAAAACTGTTTTTT.

V is TRBV11-2 and J is TRBJ2-4; no clear D gene. Looked up from germline, CDR1 is SGHAT and CDR2 is FQNNGV. This CDR3 has 13 amino acids. V was pared by 8 bases and J by 5 bases, with 13 bases between. CDR3 residues: CASGRVAQNIQYF. In nucleotides, the CDR3 is TGTGCCAGCGGTAGGGTTGCCCAAAACATTCAGTACTTC.

V usage is TRBV9 and J usage is TRBJ2-7; 10 nucleotides match TRBD2. V was clipped by 3 bases and J by 4 bases; unmatched bases: 4. Germline V CDR1 and CDR2: SGDLS, YYNGEE. This CDR3 contains 14 residues. DNA for the CDR3: TGTGCCAGCAGCGACGATAGCGGGGGGTACGAGCAGTACTTC. It specifies CASSDDSGGYEQYF. Complete variable domain (other parts from reference TRBV9 and TRBJ2-7): DSGVTQTPKHLITATGQRVTLRCSPRSGDLSVYWYQQSLDQGLQFLIQYYNGEERAKGNILERFSAQQFPDLHSELNLSSLELGDSALYFCASSDDSGGYEQYFGPGTRLTVT.

The chain links TRBV7-2 to TRBJ1-3; 7 bases align to TRBD1. The CDR3 has 14 amino acids. The germline V gene encodes CDR1 SGHTA and CDR2 FQGNSA. V shed 6 bases and J 4 bases; nucleotides not matched to a gene: 6. This CDR3 is CASSPRGAGNTIYF. The CDR3 coding sequence is TGTGCCAGCAGTCCCAGGGGGGCCGGAAACACCATATATTTT.

The chain couples TRBV20-1 to TRBJ2-1, with D perhaps assigned TRBD1 or TRBD2 (5 bases each). From germline, CDR1 is DFQATT and CDR2 SNEGSKA (reference sequence). Between the trimmed V and J ends, which lost 2 bases and 8 bases, there was a span of 16 bases. This CDR3 is built from 14 residues. The CDR3 sequence is CSARSSRGSDEQFF. For the CDR3, the DNA is TGCAGTGCTAGAAGTTCTCGGGGCAGCGATGAGCAGTTCTTC.

Here the CDR3 DNA reads TGTGCCAGCAGTTCACGACAGGAGTACCAAGAGACCCAGTACTTC. As protein: CASSSRQEYQETQYF. This chain uses TRBV12-3 or TRBV12-4 with TRBJ2-5, with D possibly TRBD1 on 6 matching bases. V dropped 4 bases and J dropped 0 bases, with 12 bases sitting between them. The CDR3 has 15 residues.

The rearrangement links TRBV30 to TRBJ1-5; D is uncertain. Germline-derived CDR1 and CDR2 are GTSNPN and SVGIG (reference sequence). The V end was cut by 0 bases, the J end by 6 bases, with 9 bases between. The CDR3 sequence is 13 residues long. CDR3 in DNA: TGTGCCTGGAGTGTACACTCGGGTCAGCCCCAGCATTTT. Its translation is CAWSVHSGQPQHF.

This clonotype has just a few counts. The rearrangement joins TRBV20-1 to TRBJ2-5; 7 positions agree with TRBD2. CDR3 length: 14 amino acids. V lost 5 bases and J lost 2; bases outside the gene matches: 8. Germline assignment: CDR1 DFQATT and CDR2 SNEGSKA (reference sequence). The CDR3 sequence: CSAENPGLQETQYF. CDR3 DNA: TGCAGTGCTGAAAACCCGGGACTACAAGAGACCCAGTACTTC.

This clonotype was found a few times. The rearrangement links TRBV24-1 to TRBJ1-5, with D uncertain. V shed 8 bases and J shed 5 bases, with 9 bases lying between them. The CDR3 is made up of 12 amino acids. Per the germline V gene, CDR1 is KGHDR and CDR2 is SFDVKD. The CDR3 nucleotides are TGTGCCACCACCATCCGCGATCAGCCCCAGCATTTT. Protein: CATTIRDQPQHF.

This clonotype was seen a handful of times. The rearrangement uses TRBV6-4 and TRBJ2-2, with D uncertain. Germline CDR1 is MRHNA and CDR2 is SNTAGT. CDR3 length: 14 residues. Trimming cost V 4 bases and J 0 bases, with 6 bases left between them. The CDR3 bases are TGTGCCAGCAGTGTTAGAACGAACACCGGGGAGCTGTTTTTT. Translating gives CASSVRTNTGELFF.

The sample holds many counts of this clonotype. The chain links TRBV7-2 to TRBJ2-3; no firm D call. Germline values: CDR1 SGHTA, CDR2 FQGNSA. The length of the CDR3 is 12 residues. V shed 2 bases and J shed 4 bases, with 4 bases lying between them. The chain's CDR3 is CASSLYPDTQYF. For the CDR3, the DNA is TGTGCCAGCAGCTTATATCCAGATACGCAGTATTTT.

The genes are TRBV11-2 and TRBJ1-3; a weak D match, TRBD1 (5 bases). Trimming cost V 3 bases and J 6 bases, with 9 bases left between them. Looked up from germline, CDR1 is SGHAT and CDR2 is FQNNGV. There are 13 residues in the CDR3. CDR3 bases: TGTGCCAGCAGCTTGGGGCGGGAAAACACCATATATTTT. Protein sequence: CASSLGRENTIYF.